Listed below are T cell receptor beta chains from one sample, sequenced in a study of early T cells in non-severe SARS-CoV-2 infection. TCRdb fed the 5' RACE reads into MiXCR, producing one record per CDR3 protein. This sample yields roughly 58,000 distinct CDR3 sequences, of which approximately 10% are seen a single time; 10% belongs to the top ten. The sequencing input was whole blood. The receptor set was obtained from an adult who was a healthcare worker with PCR-confirmed SARS-CoV-2 infection or an uninfected control (not recorded which). The CDR3 runs from the conserved cysteine through the conserved F or W. Fields, in order: V gene, D gene, J gene, clone size, CDR3 DNA, CDR3 protein. D genes are given only for firm matches. Some rows have no size entry. The others give once, few or many, or a class for an expanded clone.

TRBV11-2	.	TRBJ1-3	many	TGTGCCAGCAGCTTAGAACCTATCTCTGGAAACACCATATATTTT	CASSLEPISGNTIYF
TRBV7-9	.	TRBJ2-7	many	TGTGCCAGCAGCTTAATGGAGGGTCCAAGTGTGCAGTACTTC	CASSLMEGPSVQYF
TRBV4-1	TRBD2	TRBJ2-7	.	TGCGCCAGCAGCCAAGGGGGGCTAGCGGGGGAGCAGTACTTC	CASSQGGLAGEQYF
TRBV27	TRBD2	TRBJ2-7	few	TGTGCCAGCACCAGGACTAGCGGCTCCTACGAGCAGTACTTC	CASTRTSGSYEQYF
TRBV20-1	.	TRBJ1-1	.	TGCAGTGCTACGGCAGGGAGGTCTGAAGCTTTCTTT	CSATAGRSEAFF
TRBV9	TRBD1	TRBJ1-2	few	TGTGCCAGCAGCGAGACAGGGACGACTAACTATGGCTACACCTTC	CASSETGTTNYGYTF
TRBV25-1	TRBD1	TRBJ1-5	many	TGTGCCAGCAGTGAAGACAGGGTTGGGAATCAGCCCCAGCATTTT	CASSEDRVGNQPQHF
TRBV7-3	.	TRBJ2-1	.	TGTGCCAGCAGCTTGACTAGTACCTACAATGAGCAGTTCTTC	CASSLTSTYNEQFF
TRBV9	.	TRBJ1-1	few	TGTGCCAGCAGCCGGGACATTCGCGCTGAAGCTTTCTTT	CASSRDIRAEAFF
TRBV20-1	TRBD1	TRBJ1-1	few	TGCAGTGCTCCCCTGACAGGGAGTGGCACTGAAGCTTTCTTT	CSAPLTGSGTEAFF
TRBV11-2	.	TRBJ2-3	.	TGTGCCAGCAGCGCCAATTCAGGGGTCACAGATACGCAGTATTTT	CASSANSGVTDTQYF
TRBV4-2	.	TRBJ2-1	.	TGTGCCAGCAGCCAAGTACTAGCCAGCTCCTACAATGAGCAGTTCTTC	CASSQVLASSYNEQFF
TRBV12-3/TRBV12-4	TRBD2	TRBJ2-5	many	TGTGCCAGCAGTTTAGCGAGCGGGAAGCAAGAGACCCAGTACTTC	CASSLASGKQETQYF
TRBV11-2	TRBD1	TRBJ2-1	many	TGTGCCAGCAGGCGGCAGGGGGCACAGAATGAGCAGTTCTTC	CASRRQGAQNEQFF
TRBV4-2	TRBD1	TRBJ2-7	.	TGTGCCAGCAGTACCCCGGGACAGGGAGTTTTCGAGCAGTACTTC	CASSTPGQGVFEQYF
TRBV5-6	.	TRBJ2-1	.	TGTGCCAGCAGCTCGGGAAGCGGCTTTCCCTACAATGAGCAGTTCTTC	CASSSGSGFPYNEQFF
TRBV12-3/TRBV12-4	.	TRBJ1-4	few	TGTGCCAGCAGTGAGGGCTACGGGACTATTAATGAAAAACTGTTTTTT	CASSEGYGTINEKLFF
TRBV19	.	TRBJ2-1	many	TGTGCCAGTAGTATATTCAGTAGGAATGAGCAGTTCTTC	CASSIFSRNEQFF
TRBV20-1	TRBD2	TRBJ2-2	.	TGCAGTGCACAATCTAGCGGGACTTACACCGGGGAGCTGTTTTTT	CSAQSSGTYTGELFF
TRBV27	.	TRBJ2-1	few	TGTGCCAGCAGTCTCAGGGGGGCGACGAATGAGCAGTTCTTC	CASSLRGATNEQFF
TRBV7-6	.	TRBJ1-2	many	TGTGCCAGCAGCTTGGGGGAGTATGGCTACACCTTC	CASSLGEYGYTF
TRBV11-2	TRBD2	TRBJ2-3	.	TGTGCCAGCAGCCGCCCGCCCGGGACTAGTGCGGATACGCAGTATTTT	CASSRPPGTSADTQYF
TRBV5-1	.	TRBJ2-7	.	TGCGCCAGCAGCTTGGCCTCCGGCGGTAGCGGCTACGAGCAGTACTTC	CASSLASGGSGYEQYF
TRBV5-4	TRBD2	TRBJ2-1	many	TGTGCCAGCAGCCAGACTAGCGGGAGTAATGAGCAGTTCTTC	CASSQTSGSNEQFF
TRBV7-9	.	TRBJ2-3	.	TGTGCCAGCAGCCCAAACGACAGGGGAGGGCCGGATACGCAGTATTTT	CASSPNDRGGPDTQYF
TRBV27	.	TRBJ2-7	many	TGTGCCAGCTCACAGGGTACGCAGTACTTC	CASSQGTQYF
TRBV5-6	TRBD2	TRBJ2-2	few	TGTGCCAGCAGCTACCTAGCGGGGGGTGCGAACACCGGGGAGCTGTTTTTT	CASSYLAGGANTGELFF
TRBV18	TRBD1	TRBJ2-6	many	TGTGCCAGCTCATATGGGACAGCCAGCTCTGGGGCCAACGTCCTGACTTTC	CASSYGTASSGANVLTF
TRBV10-3	.	TRBJ2-1	.	TGTGCCATCAGTGGGGGGCAAGGTGAGCAGTTCTTC	CAISGGQGEQFF
TRBV10-2	.	TRBJ1-2	many	TGCGCCAGCCTGCTAGGGGACCCAGCTTACAATGGCTACACCTTC	CASLLGDPAYNGYTF
TRBV5-1	TRBD2	TRBJ2-3	few	TGCGCCAGCAGCTTGAGAGCGGGGGAAGATACGCAGTATTTT	CASSLRAGEDTQYF
TRBV29-1	.	TRBJ1-2	few	TGCAGCTTTTCGACAGAAGGCTACACCTTC	CSFSTEGYTF
TRBV3-1	.	TRBJ1-6	few	TGTGCCAGCAGCCACGCACCACCTAATTCACCCCTCCACTTT	CASSHAPPNSPLHF
TRBV6-1	.	TRBJ1-2	many	TGTGCCAGCAGTGACAGGGACTTCTATGGCTACACCTTC	CASSDRDFYGYTF
TRBV18	TRBD1	TRBJ1-5	few	TGTGCCAGCTCACCGGGACAGGGTTCTGGTCAGCCCCAGCATTTT	CASSPGQGSGQPQHF
TRBV6-5	.	TRBJ2-5	.	TGTGCCAGCAGCCCCCTGTTGTCCAGGGAAGAGACCCAGTACTTC	CASSPLLSREETQYF
TRBV7-2	.	TRBJ2-2	few	TGTGCCAGCAGCCCAAATGGAAGGAGAACCGGGGAGCTGTTTTTT	CASSPNGRRTGELFF
TRBV3-1	.	TRBJ2-7	.	TGTGCCAGCAGCCAACTTAGCTCCTACGAGCAGTACTTC	CASSQLSSYEQYF
TRBV27	TRBD2	TRBJ2-7	few	TGTGCCAGCAGGCCGACTAGCGGGAGGGCCAGGGTCGAGCAGTACTTC	CASRPTSGRARVEQYF
TRBV10-2	TRBD2	TRBJ2-7	few	TGCGCCAGCAGTGTCCCCTTCAGCGGGGGGGCCGGCTACGAGCAGTACTTC	CASSVPFSGGAGYEQYF
TRBV11-2	.	TRBJ2-5	many	TGTGCCAGCAGCCTGCGAGAGACCCAGTACTTC	CASSLRETQYF
TRBV11-2	TRBD1	TRBJ2-7	many	TGTGCCAGCAGCTTAGGAAACACCAGACAGGGAATGTACGAGCAGTACTTC	CASSLGNTRQGMYEQYF
TRBV4-1	.	TRBJ1-1	medium-sized	TGCGCCAGCAGCCAAGGATTAATGAACACTGAAGCTTTCTTT	CASSQGLMNTEAFF
TRBV29-1	.	TRBJ2-7	.	TGCAGCGTTGAATTAGCCGCCACCGAGCAGTACTTC	CSVELAATEQYF
TRBV20-1	.	TRBJ2-7	.	TGCAGTGCTAGTCTCAGGGGAGTAAACTACGAGCAGTACTTC	CSASLRGVNYEQYF
TRBV29-1	.	TRBJ2-7	.	TGCAGCGCCGGCCGGGACGGGACCTACGAGCAGTACTTC	CSAGRDGTYEQYF
TRBV6-1	TRBD1	TRBJ2-1	.	TGTGCCAGCAGTGAACGACAGGGGTCCTACAATGAGCAGTTCTTC	CASSERQGSYNEQFF
TRBV12-5	.	TRBJ1-6	.	TGTGCTAGTGGTTTGTCGGGTGGTAGCTCCTATAATTCACCCCTCCACTTT	CASGLSGGSSYNSPLHF
TRBV12-3/TRBV12-4	.	TRBJ1-6	.	TGTGCCAGCAGTTTTGACTCGGGGCGTGTTGTTAATTCACCCCTCCACTTT	CASSFDSGRVVNSPLHF
TRBV5-4	TRBD2	TRBJ2-1	few	TGTGCTTCCAACCCAGCGGGAGTAGATTATGAGCAGTTCTTC	CASNPAGVDYEQFF
TRBV5-5	.	TRBJ2-5	few	TGTGCCAGCAGCTTGGGCGTCCCCCAGGGACAAGAGACCCAGTACTTC	CASSLGVPQGQETQYF
TRBV5-1	.	TRBJ2-3	few	TGCGCCAGCAGCCCGGGGCCTAGCACAGATACGCAGTATTTT	CASSPGPSTDTQYF
TRBV20-1	TRBD1	TRBJ1-2	few	TGCAGTGCTAGAGATAAAGGCAGGGGGATCTATGGCTACACCTTC	CSARDKGRGIYGYTF
TRBV15	.	TRBJ1-1	few	TGTGCCACCAGCAGAGTGGTCACTGAAGCTTTCTTT	CATSRVVTEAFF
TRBV20-1	TRBD2	TRBJ2-3	.	TGCAGTTGCCCAGTCTTCGGACTAGCTGCAGATACGCAGTATTTT	CSCPVFGLAADTQYF
TRBV20-1	TRBD1	TRBJ2-7	many	TGCAGTGCTGCCCTAGGGGGCCTTCCCTACGAGCAGTACTTC	CSAALGGLPYEQYF
TRBV7-2	TRBD2	TRBJ2-7	few	TGTGCCAGCAGCCCCACGACTAGCGGGAGTGTCGAGCAGTACTTC	CASSPTTSGSVEQYF